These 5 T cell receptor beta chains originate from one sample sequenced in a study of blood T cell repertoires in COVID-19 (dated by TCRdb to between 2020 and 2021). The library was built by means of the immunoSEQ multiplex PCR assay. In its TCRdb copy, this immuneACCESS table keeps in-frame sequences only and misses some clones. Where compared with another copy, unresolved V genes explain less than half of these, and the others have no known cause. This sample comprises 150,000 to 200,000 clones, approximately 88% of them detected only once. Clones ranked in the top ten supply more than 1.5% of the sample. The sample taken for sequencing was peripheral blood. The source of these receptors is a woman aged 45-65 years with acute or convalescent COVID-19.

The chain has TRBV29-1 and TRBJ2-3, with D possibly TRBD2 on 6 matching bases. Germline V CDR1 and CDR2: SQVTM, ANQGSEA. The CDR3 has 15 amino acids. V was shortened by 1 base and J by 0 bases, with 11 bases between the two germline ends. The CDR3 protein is CSVEVAASSTDTQYF. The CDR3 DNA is TGCAGCGTTGAAGTAGCGGCCTCTAGCACAGATACGCAGTATTTT.

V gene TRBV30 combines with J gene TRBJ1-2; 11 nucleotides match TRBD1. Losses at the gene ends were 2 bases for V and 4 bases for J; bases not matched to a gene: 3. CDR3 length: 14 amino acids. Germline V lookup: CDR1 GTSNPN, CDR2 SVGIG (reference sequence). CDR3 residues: CAWSPGQGGYGYTF. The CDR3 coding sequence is TGTGCCTGGAGTCCGGGACAGGGGGGCTATGGCTACACCTTC. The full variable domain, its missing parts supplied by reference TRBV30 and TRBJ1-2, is SQTIHQWPATLVQPVGSPLSLECTVEGTSNPNLYWYRQAAGRGLQLLFYSVGIGQISSEVPQNLSASRPQDRQFILSSKKLLLSDSGFYLCAWSPGQGGYGYTFGSGTRLTVV.

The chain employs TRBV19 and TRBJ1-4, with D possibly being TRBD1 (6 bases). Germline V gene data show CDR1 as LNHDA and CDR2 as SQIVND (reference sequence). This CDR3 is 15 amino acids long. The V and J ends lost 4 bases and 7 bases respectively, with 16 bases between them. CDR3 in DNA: TGTGCCAGTAGTAAGTACAGGGTACCCGGTGAAAAACTGTTTTTT. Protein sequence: CASSKYRVPGEKLFF.

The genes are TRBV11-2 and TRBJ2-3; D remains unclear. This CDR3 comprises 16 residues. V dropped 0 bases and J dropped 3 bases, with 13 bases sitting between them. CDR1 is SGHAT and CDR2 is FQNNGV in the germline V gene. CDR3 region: CASSLDGGPVTDTQYF. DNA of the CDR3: TGTGCCAGCAGCTTAGATGGTGGTCCAGTTACAGATACGCAGTATTTT.

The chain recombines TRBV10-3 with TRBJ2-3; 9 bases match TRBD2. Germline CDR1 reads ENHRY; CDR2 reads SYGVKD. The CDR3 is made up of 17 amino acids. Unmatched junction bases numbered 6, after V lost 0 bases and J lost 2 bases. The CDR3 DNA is TGTGCCATCAGTGAGTCGAGACTAGCGGCGCTCACAGATACGCAGTATTTT. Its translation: CAISESRLAALTDTQYF.